Listed here is a single T cell receptor (beta chain). Its target is unknown. These data belong to a study of T cell responses to AZD1222 COVID-19 vaccine. Broader study findings: Repertoire samples came only from after the peak T cell response.

The repertoire was sequenced with immunoSEQ multiplex PCR; TCRdb's copy has only in-frame clones and lacks some. The sample has 130,000 or so clones, almost 85% seen once. The clonotype originates from an adult who received the MenACWY meningococcal vaccine as a control. Here the sequenced sample was peripheral blood, taken 28 days after the second dose of the MenACWY control vaccine.

DNA for the CDR3: TGTGCCAGCTCATCGGAGGCCGCCGGGGAGCTGTTTTTT. Protein sequence: CASSSEAAGELFF. This chain connects TRBV6-4 to TRBJ2-2; TRBD2 might be the D (5 bases). Germline CDR1 is MRHNA and CDR2 is SNTAGT. V was pared by 8 bases and J by 6 bases, with 13 bases between. This CDR3 comprises 13 residues.